This T cell receptor beta chain stems from a study of shared clonotypes between healthy human individuals. Study background: Plates per donor: three CD4 naive, three CD4 memory, two CD8 naive, one CD8 memory. Study-level results: Against clonotypes common to all four donors, non-shared ones had lower generation probabilities. Naive subsets tended to show greater estimated richness than memory subsets.

Every subset had its genomic DNA shared out evenly among several immunoSEQ plates. The table came from immunoSEQ multiplex PCR; TCRdb's copy has only in-frame clones and leaves some out. The sample lists 2 million to 3 million clones; approximately 94% were seen once. Comment on this clone: Its specificity is not known.

Trimming stripped 8 bases from V and 0 bases from J, with 16 bases between. CDR1 is MGHRA, CDR2 YSYEKL, per germline. This CDR3 region has 15 residues. The sample was naive CD4+ T cells from PBMCs. Indicated subset: CD45RA+ positively selected. The chain recombines TRBV4-1 with TRBJ1-2; a weak D match, TRBD1 (5 bases). The source of this sequence is a man aged 18 to 29 in good health. Some clones in this sample may be carry-over from other donors' samples. CDR3 in DNA: TGCGCCAGCCTCCCCCGGGACGGGGCTAACTATGGCTACACCTTC. Its translation is CASLPRDGANYGYTF.